This T cell receptor (beta chain) comes out of a study of CD8+ T cells in alopecia areata. PBMCs, the starting material, were the source of sorted CD4+ and CD8+ T cells. V dropped 0 bases and J dropped 8 bases, with 12 bases sitting between them. The CDR3 runs to 14 residues. Germline V gene lookup returns CDR1 SGHRS and CDR2 YFSETQ. RNA was extracted and reverse transcribed into cDNA as the sequencing template. Produced via immunoSEQ multiplex PCR; TCRdb's table is partial and in-frame only. The sample holds more than 85,000 clones, roughly 42% seen once. The sequenced material came from CD4+ T cells sorted from blood. This clonotype was obtained from a human donor with alopecia areata. The chain employs TRBV5-1 and TRBJ2-1, with D possibly matching TRBD1 (6 bases). Written as DNA, the CDR3 is TGCGCCAGCAGCTTGGGGGGGCCGGTGGATGAGCAGTTCTTC. The encoded protein is CASSLGGPVDEQFF.